The 9 T cell receptor beta chains below all came from one sample that was sequenced in a study of blood T cells in healthy people across ages (dated by TCRdb to 2015 to 2017). Libraries were prepared through 5' RACE. The run used an Illumina HiSeq 2500. The second PCR ran for about 6 to 12 cycles and used a J-beta primer mix along with a sample-barcoded 5' primer. TCRdb reanalyzed the raw reads on its own, using fastp at Q25 for trimming and MiXCR for clone calling, and kept in-frame beta chains. Entries are consolidated by CDR3 protein sequence, retaining the most common genes and DNA. The sample table shows hundreds of thousands of distinct CDR3 sequences, and around 50% are seen once. The ten largest clones capture 20% to 25% of the sample. The sequenced sample consisted of blood. These receptors all come from a man older than 75 in good health.

The chain uses TRBV10-3 and TRBJ2-1, with 8 bases that match TRBD1. Losses at the gene ends were 7 bases for V and 5 bases for J; bases not matched to a gene: 7. CDR1 and CDR2 (germline): ENHRY, SYGVKD. This CDR3 has 14 amino acids. CDR3 amino acids: CAIISQGANNEQFF. DNA of the CDR3: TGTGCCATCATCTCGCAGGGGGCCAACAATGAGCAGTTCTTC.

The table lists this clonotype with a count of one. This chain links TRBV20-1 with TRBJ2-5; possible D gene TRBD1, 6 bases. The V and J ends lost 5 bases and 7 bases respectively, with 14 bases between them. This CDR3 contains 12 residues. Germline V gene data show CDR1 as DFQATT and CDR2 as SNEGSKA (reference sequence). CDR3 sequence (DNA): TGCAGTGCTCCGGGACAACCGGGGACCCAGTACTTC. As protein: CSAPGQPGTQYF.

The rearrangement joins TRBV3-1 to TRBJ1-2; weak D call: TRBD1 (6 bases). CDR3 length: 14 amino acids. V dropped 2 bases and J dropped 4 bases, with 11 bases sitting between them. Per the germline V gene, CDR1 is LGHDT and CDR2 is YNNKEL (reference sequence). This CDR3 reads CASSQWGARYGYTF. CDR3 DNA: TGTGCCAGCAGCCAATGGGGGGCCCGCTATGGCTACACCTTC.

DNA for the CDR3: TGTGCCAGCAGATCGGGGGGGGATACGCAGTATTTT. Its translation is CASRSGGDTQYF. This chain connects TRBV7-9 to TRBJ2-3, with 8 bases matching TRBD2. The CDR3 length is 12 residues. V was pared by 6 bases and J by 6 bases, with 2 bases of the junction left unmatched. Germline V gene lookup returns CDR1 SEHNR and CDR2 FQNEAQ (reference sequence).

As for this clonotype: One end of the junction does not line up with germline, which may come from a read error. The chain uses TRBV6-6 and TRBJ2-4, with D maybe TRBD1 (5 bases). Germline V lookup: CDR1 MNHNY, CDR2 SVGAGI (reference sequence). This CDR3 has 15 residues. Here the CDR3 reads CVSRATDRGQNIQYF. The CDR3 DNA follows: TGTGTCAGCAGGGCGACAGACCGAGGCCAAAACATTCAGTACTTC.

With respect to this clonotype: This may come from a read error, since a much larger clone is one base off. J is TRBJ2-3 and V is TRBV6-5, with D perhaps TRBD2 (5 bases). Trimming took 0 bases from V and 1 from J, leaving 11 bases between them. Germline CDR1 and CDR2: MNHEY and SVGAGI. The CDR3 covers 16 residues. Here the CDR3 DNA reads TGTGCCAGCAGTTACTCGAGGCGAGCGGGCACAGATACGCAGTATTTT. Translating gives CASSYSRRAGTDTQYF.

The rearrangement uses TRBV21-1 and TRBJ2-3; the DNA was not used to check the table's D call, TRBD1. TRBV21-1 is described as a pseudogene. The CDR3 spans 20 residues. The CDR3 coding sequence is TGTGCCAGCAGCAAAGGTCCCCGGGACAGGGGGCTCTGTAGTCCAGATACGCAGTATTTT. Translated: CASSKGPRDRGLCSPDTQYF.

Note on this clonotype: This may stem from a read error, because a much larger clone lies one nucleotide away. V gene TRBV7-9 combines with J gene TRBJ2-1; 8 bases line up with TRBD2. Germline V gene sequence: CDR1 SEHNR, CDR2 FQNEAQ (reference sequence). The CDR3 loop spans 15 amino acids. The ends lost 4 bases at V and 7 bases at J; junction bases unmatched: 9. CDR3 sequence reads: CASSSRGLVANEQFF. The DNA of the CDR3 is TGTGCCAGCAGCTCTAGGGGACTAGTGGCTAATGAGCAGTTCTTC. The variable domain in full, with the rest retrieved from reference TRBV7-9 and TRBJ2-1, is DTGVSQNPRHKITKRGQNVTFRCDPISEHNRLYWYRQTLGQGPEFLTYFQNEAQLEKSRLLSDRFSAERPKGSFSTLEIQRTEQGDSAMYLCASSSRGLVANEQFFGPGTRLTVL.

The chain uses TRBV29-1 and TRBJ1-2; D is ambiguous. V lost 0 bases to trimming and J lost 5 bases, with 7 bases between them. Per the germline V gene, CDR1 is SQVTM and CDR2 is ANQGSEA. The CDR3 totals 12 residues. The CDR3 DNA reads as TGCAGCGTTGAAGATCGCCTGTATGGCTACACCTTC. This translates into CSVEDRLYGYTF.